This T cell receptor (beta chain) was sequenced during a study of CD8 T cells in Susac syndrome. Reverse transcription of roughly 0.5 to 1 ug RNA used random hexamers. TCRdb processed the immunoSEQ multiplex PCR reads anew with MiXCR; each CDR3 protein has one entry. The sample includes some 120,000 distinct CDR3 sequences, roughly 96% seen only once; the top ten take roughly 0.12%. The CDR3 totals 14 residues. The V gene lost 1 base and the J gene lost 4 bases, with 8 bases spanning the gap. Per the germline V gene, CDR1 is MGHRA and CDR2 is YSYEKL. Material: CD4+ T cells from PBMCs. The rearrangement uses TRBV4-1 and TRBJ2-4, with D tentatively TRBD1 or TRBD2 (5 bases each). This receptor was taken from a human donor in good health. CDR3 sequence (DNA): TGCGCCAGCAGCCAAGTCGGGGCGAAAAACATTCAGTACTTC. Protein sequence: CASSQVGAKNIQYF.